These T cell receptor beta chains were read from a single sample in a study of CD8+ T cells in alopecia areata. Sequencing used immunoSEQ multiplex PCR; TCRdb keeps in-frame clones, though not all of them. The top ten clones hold less than 15% of a sample with about 150,000 clones, over 70% of them seen once. The sequenced sample was CD8+ T cells sorted from blood, obtained at week 0. These receptors originate from a human donor with alopecia areata. The CDR3 runs from the conserved cysteine through the conserved F or W. Fields, in order: J gene, CDR3 length, V gene, CDR3 protein.

>TRBJ1-2|12|TRBV6-5
CASSTGLGGYTF
>TRBJ2-7|15|TRBV19
CASSIGAGGKYEQYF
>TRBJ1-1|13|TRBV2
CASSEGAITEAFF
>TRBJ2-2|14|TRBV6-5
CASRGLENTGELFF
>TRBJ2-1|20|TRBV4-1
CASSQTTPSLAGGPYNEQFF
>TRBJ2-3|13|TRBV5-4
CASSEGSEDTQYF
>TRBJ1-1|14|TRBV9
CASSEKDGNTEAFF
>TRBJ2-3|14|TRBV11-2
CASSPEGGRDTQYF
>TRBJ2-2|17|TRBV19
CASSMSSGTGVSGELFF
>TRBJ1-1|13|TRBV7-9
CASSPLSVAEAFF
>TRBJ2-7|15|TRBV27
CASMGFSGKGYEQYF
>TRBJ2-3|15|TRBV29-1
CSVERLADPTDTQYF
>TRBJ2-5|17|TRBV7-9
CASSPSSGTAYQETQYF
>TRBJ2-7|13|TRBV2
CASSEEGLYEQYF
>TRBJ2-1|13|TRBV9
CASSAGQFNEQFF
>TRBJ2-1|12|TRBV5-1
CASSRTSNEQFF
>TRBJ2-3|19|TRBV10-3
CAISGGTSGGAHDTDTQYF
>TRBJ1-1|13|TRBV6-1
CASTLGLITEAFF
>TRBJ2-7|14|TRBV29-1
CSVEDISPTYEQYF
>TRBJ2-7|15|TRBV5-1
CASSLAGELGDEQYF
>TRBJ2-1|12|TRBV7-9
CASNPGLNEQFF
>TRBJ2-1|16|TRBV7-9
CASSFSGLTLDNEQFF
>TRBJ2-1|15|TRBV2
CAGGQREVVYNEQFF
>TRBJ2-1|15|TRBV10-2
CASVVNIAAYNEQFF
>TRBJ2-4|15|TRBV5-1
CASSLVPGQENIQYF
>TRBJ2-7|16|TRBV4-1
CASSQLADQSSYEQYF
>TRBJ2-5|12|TRBV18
CASSRSQETQYF
>TRBJ2-1|15|TRBV27
CASSFTSGSYNEQFF
>TRBJ2-1|13|TRBV5-4
CASSFSSNNEQFF
>TRBJ2-2|14|TRBV29-1
CSVPRTANTGELFF
>TRBJ1-1|14|TRBV29-1
CSVYPATPDTEAFF
>TRBJ2-7|13|TRBV6-1
CASIRDRGYEQYF
>TRBJ2-2|15|TRBV7-9
CASSGQGPAPGELFF
>TRBJ2-3|16|TRBV6-4
CASSDSAGGSTDTQYF
>TRBJ2-3|16|TRBV5-1
CASSSGTGGYADTQYF
>TRBJ2-7|11|TRBV25-1
CASSEVYEQYF
>TRBJ1-1|15|TRBV7-9
CASSLAQGGDTEAFF
>TRBJ2-3|15|TRBV19
CASSWRETYTDTQYF
>TRBJ1-1|14|TRBV5-4
CASSLEGGNTEAFF
>TRBJ1-2|16|TRBV4-1
CASSQERGGHNYGYTF
>TRBJ2-7|13|TRBV13
CASSLNRVYEQYF
>TRBJ2-2|15|TRBV7-6
CASSSRGAGTGELFF
>TRBJ2-5|14|TRBV27
CASSLIGGKETQYF
>TRBJ2-1|15|TRBV7-3
CASSPGVGVWNEQFF
>TRBJ2-3|16|TRBV10-2
CASSEAFESPTDTQYF
>TRBJ1-3|17|TRBV9
CASSAGGQGTSGNTIYF
>TRBJ2-3|15|TRBV7-8
CASSHTPTVTDTQYF
>TRBJ2-3|16|TRBV7-9
CASSFGLAGAGDTQYF
>TRBJ2-7|14|TRBV6-5
CASSIGQGSYEQYF
>TRBJ1-1|14|TRBV30
CAWSVGGGLTEAFF
>TRBJ2-7|15|TRBV6-6
CASSPWTSGNYEQYF
>TRBJ2-7|13|TRBV5-1
CASSLDTSYEQYF
>TRBJ1-1|15|TRBV2
CASSEAIVGDTEAFF
>TRBJ2-3|15|TRBV5-1
CASSFGASTTDTQYF
>TRBJ2-1|15|TRBV5-1
CASSGGLAGEDEQFF